This T cell receptor beta chain is from a study of read filtering for tumor transcriptome and immune sequencing (dated by TCRdb to the early 2020s). Concerning the study at large: The cohort was composed of approximately 17 male and roughly 13 female patients, with a mean age of approximately 70 years and an age range of about 45 to 90. By revised international staging, roughly eight patients were R-ISS I, about 16 were R-ISS II and over 5 were R-ISS III. After DNase treatment, whole-transcriptome libraries were prepared using the TruSeq RNA Access Library Prep Kit. Per sample, about 4.05 to 10.27 million TCR-region mapped reads were obtained with IR-seq, compared with only roughly 85 to 1,300 with RNA-seq. TCR repertoires obtained by targeted immune repertoire sequencing and by bulk whole-transcriptome sequencing performed on the same bone marrow samples were compared. One of the main goals was to work out a read-filtering strategy for immune repertoire data, in particular whether clonotypes backed by only a single read should be removed.

Broader findings and caveats from the paper: Removing single-read clonotypes increased the correlation between IR-seq and RNA-seq shared clonotype proportions. IR-seq captured clonotypes at much higher depth and more reliably than RNA-seq, and smaller IR-seq throughput sufficed to identify most shared clonotypes. In IR-seq, single-read clonotypes were about 81.9% of clonotypes but approximately 4% of total reads; in RNA-seq they were 70% to 75% of clonotypes and less than 45% of reads. The sorted CD138-negative fraction was composed of a mixed bone marrow immune population rather than of purified T cells.

The Immunoverse kit was used to build TCR libraries from roughly 0.4 ug RNA, with molecular barcoded adaptors covering alpha/delta and beta/gamma chains. TCR library preparation used the same RNA that was used for transcriptome sequencing. Sequencing of TCR libraries was carried out on an Illumina HiSeq 4000 with 2 x 150 cycles. For the original study's pipeline: MiXCR aligned TCR reads to human V, D, J and C references and assembled the aligned reads into CDR3 clonotypes, with quality filtering and error correction included. The tcR package in R was used to analyze clonotype counts and gene usage diversity. For inspection of raw mapping reads, RNA-seq reads were mapped by STAR aligner version 2.5.3a onto GRCh37 of the human genome. To test the effect of sequencing depth on detected clonotypes, IR-seq fastq files were randomly downsampled using Seqtk 1.3. TCRdb reprocessed the public reads (quality trimming at Q25 with fastp, clone calling with MiXCR) and kept in-frame beta chains. One record per CDR3 amino acid sequence lists the most common genes and DNA. The V and J calls and clone size come from TCRdb's table, not from the authors' own analysis. This sample gives roughly 69,000 distinct CDR3 sequences in total; approximately 14% of them show up just once. Approximately 50% of the sample is taken by the ten largest.

V lost 3 bases and J lost 5 bases, and the count of bases not matched to a germline gene is 5. CDR1 and CDR2 (SGHRS, YFSETQ) derive from the germline V gene. The CDR3 has 14 amino acids, counting the end cysteine and phenylalanine. Of the read, only the CDR3 DNA is kept; its 42 bases are in frame from base 1. Every patient had bone marrow sampled at the time of active disease. Ficoll-Hypaque density gradient centrifugation was used to isolate bone marrow mononuclear cells. Myeloma plasma cells were removed and CD138-negative cells were obtained by negative selection following labeling with CD138 magnetic microbeads on a MACS separator. Flow cytometry on an Attune NxT with CD138 antibodies was used to check the purity of the isolated cells. Total RNA was extracted with TRIzol reagent and quantified with a NanoDrop spectrophotometer. For each patient, paired RNA-seq and IR-seq were run on the CD138-negative bone marrow sample from that patient.

This clonotype was counted many times. Its recognized antigen is unknown. It has no much larger one-base neighbor in the sample; base qualities were not kept. The TCR originated in a donor over 35 with multiple myeloma. Material for sequencing was a population of CD138-negative cells sorted from bone marrow. Interpreted using the paper, the cell subset or site label stands for: bone marrow mononuclear cells depleted of CD138+ plasma/myeloma cells by negative magnetic selection. The sequence is built from TRBV5-1 and TRBJ2-5, with 9 junctional bases fitting TRBD2. The CDR3 here reads CASSWREGHETQYF. The nucleotide sequence is given as TGCGCCAGCAGCTGGCGGGAGGGCCACGAGACCCAGTACTTC.